This passage covers 28 T cell receptor beta chains from one sample sequenced in a study of shared clonotypes between healthy human individuals. CD45RO negativity and positive selection for CCR7 defined naive CD8 cells, a population that excluded terminally differentiated effector memory CD45RA+ cells. Method: immunoSEQ multiplex PCR; TCRdb's copy keeps in-frame clones and lacks some. The table lists hundreds of thousands of clones, around 96% of them singletons. The sample taken for sequencing was naive CD8+ T cells sorted from blood. These receptors were obtained from a woman aged 25 to 39 in good health.

CDR3 DNA sequence: TGCAGCGGGGGTGGGCACCCCATCCCCCTCGAGCAGTACTTC. Protein sequence: CSGGGHPIPLEQYF. The chain joins TRBV29-1 to TRBJ2-5; D is uncertain. The DNA end favors TRBJ2-7, so the J call may be wrong. CDR1 is SQVTM and CDR2 is ANQGSEA in the germline V gene. The CDR3 loop spans 14 amino acids.

This clone was picked up a small number of times. This sample includes further DNA sequences coding for the same CDR3. The V gene is TRBV19, the J gene TRBJ1-5; TRBD1 might be the D (5 bases). Trimming stripped 2 bases from V and 1 base from J, with 6 bases between. The CDR3 spans 14 residues. Germline CDR1 reads LNHDA; CDR2 reads SQIVND (reference sequence). DNA for the CDR3: TGTGCCAGTAGTATACGGGACAGCAATCAGCCCCAGCATTTT. This sequence encodes CASSIRDSNQPQHF. The full variable domain, completed using reference TRBV19 and TRBJ1-5, is DGGITQSPKYLFRKEGQNVTLSCEQNLNHDAMYWYRQDPGQGLRLIYYSQIVNDFQKGDIAEGYSVSREKKESFPLTVTSAQKNPTAFYLCASSIRDSNQPQHFGDGTRLSIL.

This sequence joins TRBV19 and TRBJ1-5, with D possibly being TRBD1 (6 bases). The germline V gene encodes CDR1 LNHDA and CDR2 SQIVND (reference sequence). Trimming took 3 bases from V and 2 from J, leaving 14 bases between them. This CDR3 has 16 residues. The CDR3 loop is CASSIWGRGGNQPQHF. The CDR3 DNA reads as TGTGCCAGTAGTATTTGGGGCAGGGGCGGCAATCAGCCCCAGCATTTT.

J is TRBJ2-7 and V is TRBV28, with D maybe TRBD1 (6 bases). The CDR3 length is 11 residues. V was shortened by 7 bases and J by 2 bases, with 6 bases between the two germline ends. The germline V gene has CDR1 MDHEN and CDR2 SYDVKM. The DNA for the CDR3 is TGTGCCAGCACAGGGGCCTACGAGCAGTACTTC. Its protein is CASTGAYEQYF.

The chain employs TRBV2 and TRBJ2-1, with D possibly TRBD2 on 6 matching bases. This CDR3 has 12 amino acids. Trimming pared 8 bases from V and 7 bases from J, leaving 12 bases between. From germline, CDR1 is SNHLY and CDR2 FYNNEI. In DNA form, the CDR3 reads TGTGCCAGCCGGGACTTGAAAAATGAGCAGTTCTTC. Translation gives CASRDLKNEQFF.

This clone was picked up one time. This specimen includes other DNA sequences encoding the same CDR3. The V call is TRBV9, the J call TRBJ2-7; D possibly corresponds to TRBD1 (5 bases). The CDR3 runs to 14 residues. Germline values: CDR1 SGDLS, CDR2 YYNGEE. Trimming cost V 0 bases and J 2 bases, with 9 bases left between them. Written as DNA, the CDR3 is TGTGCCAGCAGCGTAGCTCCAGGGACCTACGAGCAGTACTTC. This codes for CASSVAPGTYEQYF.

The J gene is TRBJ1-5, the V gene TRBV7-9; no reliable D call. V gave up 4 bases and J gave up 6 bases, with 7 bases separating them. Germline V CDR1 and CDR2: SEHNR, FQNEAQ (reference sequence). The CDR3 runs 12 residues. The CDR3 sequence: CASSSGVQPQHF. As DNA, the CDR3 is TGTGCCAGCAGCTCCGGGGTTCAGCCCCAGCATTTT.

The chain uses TRBV28 and TRBJ2-7; 7 nucleotides match TRBD1. In germline, CDR1 is MDHEN, CDR2 SYDVKM. The length of the CDR3 is 19 residues. J lost 1 base, V lost 1 base, and 16 bases had no gene match. CDR3 in amino acids: CASSLYRAGRGFGSYEQYF. The CDR3 bases are TGTGCCAGCAGTTTATATCGCGCGGGCAGGGGGTTTGGATCCTACGAGCAGTACTTC.

This chain connects TRBV28 to TRBJ2-1, with 9 bases lining up with TRBD1. V shed 6 bases, J shed 9 bases, and the junction held 6 bases outside the gene matches. The CDR3 is 13 residues long. CDR1 MDHEN and CDR2 SYDVKM come from the germline V gene. Here the CDR3 DNA reads TGTGCCAGCAGACCGGGACAGGGAGGTGAGCAGTTCTTC. It specifies CASRPGQGGEQFF.

The chain links TRBV19 to TRBJ2-7, with TRBD2 matching over 8 bases. This CDR3 has 16 amino acids. From germline, CDR1 is LNHDA and CDR2 SQIVND (reference sequence). The V gene end was trimmed by 5 bases and the J gene end by 1 base; junction bases not matched to a gene: 10. In DNA form, the CDR3 reads TGTGCCAGTAGTGCGCAATGGACTAGCTCTTCCTACGAGCAGTACTTC. Translated: CASSAQWTSSSYEQYF.

V usage is TRBV19 and J usage is TRBJ2-1, with 10 bases matching TRBD2. The CDR3 sequence is 17 residues long. V gave up 5 bases and J gave up 8 bases; unmatched junction bases: 15. CDR1 and CDR2 (germline): LNHDA, SQIVND (reference sequence). CDR3 loop: CASSPPKDGTSEHEQFF. The CDR3 bases are TGTGCCAGTAGTCCCCCCAAAGACGGGACTAGCGAGCATGAGCAGTTCTTC.

CDR3 residues: CASSIDPRRESLNEQYF. In DNA, the CDR3 is TGTGCCAGTAGTATAGATCCCCGACGGGAATCTCTCAACGAGCAGTACTTC. The chain joins TRBV19 to TRBJ2-7; maybe TRBD2 (5 bases). CDR3 length: 17 amino acids. Trimming removed 0 bases at V and 5 bases at J, with 20 bases between. In germline, CDR1 is LNHDA, CDR2 SQIVND (reference sequence).

J is TRBJ2-1 and V is TRBV12-5; maybe TRBD2 (5 bases). The length of the CDR3 is 16 residues. The V end lost 3 bases, the J end lost 7 bases, and 19 bases lay between the germline ends. The V gene's germline CDR1 is LGHNT and CDR2 FRNRAP. CDR3 region: CASGFFVAGGRNEQFF. The CDR3 nucleotides are TGTGCTAGTGGTTTTTTCGTCGCCGGCGGGCGAAATGAGCAGTTCTTC.

This sequence joins TRBV11-2 and TRBJ2-7; D not resolved. V dropped 0 bases and J dropped 0 bases, with 12 bases sitting between them. CDR1 SGHAT and CDR2 FQNNGV come from the germline V gene. This CDR3 is built from 16 residues. CDR3 sequence: CASSLDSISYSYEQYF. CDR3 in DNA: TGTGCCAGCAGCTTAGATTCTATTAGCTACTCCTACGAGCAGTACTTC.

This chain uses TRBV28 with TRBJ2-5; D might be TRBD2 (7 bases). Trimming removed 3 bases at V and 5 bases at J, with 13 bases between. Per the germline V gene, CDR1 is MDHEN and CDR2 is SYDVKM. The CDR3 runs to 14 residues. This CDR3 is CASSLGGGFETQYF. The CDR3 DNA reads as TGTGCCAGCAGTTTGGGGGGGGGCTTCGAGACCCAGTACTTC.

Only one count was recorded for this clone. The rearrangement links TRBV6-1 to TRBJ2-7; either TRBD1 or TRBD2 may supply D (5 bases each). CDR1 is MNHNS and CDR2 is SASEGT in the germline V gene. The CDR3 extends over 14 amino acids. V gave up 2 bases and J gave up 3 bases, with 11 bases separating them. In DNA form, the CDR3 reads TGTGCCAGCAGTGAATTAGGGACGATCTACGAGCAGTACTTC. This codes for CASSELGTIYEQYF.

This chain links TRBV19 with TRBJ2-1; 12 bases agree with TRBD2. CDR3 length: 16 residues. Germline V gene data show CDR1 as LNHDA and CDR2 as SQIVND (reference sequence). V lost 4 bases to trimming and J lost 0 bases; unmatched junction nucleotides: 1. DNA of the CDR3: TGTGCCAGTAGTAGGACTAGCGGGACCTCCTACAATGAGCAGTTCTTC. Amino acid sequence: CASSRTSGTSYNEQFF.

The rearrangement links TRBV27 to TRBJ2-5, with D perhaps given as TRBD1 or TRBD2 (5 bases each). The V gene's germline CDR1 is MNHEY and CDR2 SMNVEV (reference sequence). Between the trimmed V and J ends, which lost 6 bases and 11 bases, there was a span of 28 bases. There are 16 residues in the CDR3. CDR3 residues: CASSLSPGTYQRSQYF. CDR3 coding DNA: TGTGCCAGCAGCCTCTCTCCAGGGACCTACCAGAGAAGTCAGTACTTC.

V gene TRBV5-1 combines with J gene TRBJ2-5; 10 bases line up with TRBD1. Germline V CDR1 and CDR2: SGHRS, YFSETQ. This CDR3 has 17 residues. V shed 3 bases and J 2 bases; nucleotides not matched to a gene: 10. CDR3 residues: CASSSPRDRGYQETQYF. The CDR3, as DNA: TGCGCCAGCAGCTCGCCGCGGGACAGGGGATATCAAGAGACCCAGTACTTC.

This chain connects TRBV10-3 to TRBJ2-7; the match to TRBD2 covers 8 bases. Per the germline V gene, CDR1 is ENHRY and CDR2 is SYGVKD. The CDR3 extends over 16 amino acids. V shed 2 bases, J shed 9 bases, and the junction held 15 bases outside the gene matches. The CDR3 DNA is TGTGCCATCAGTGAGCCCGAAGGCCCCGGGAGGGCCGGGCAGTACTTC. It is translated as CAISEPEGPGRAGQYF.

The chain links TRBV9 to TRBJ2-7; 11 bases line up with TRBD2. Germline V gives CDR1 SGDLS, CDR2 YYNGEE. The CDR3 is made up of 19 amino acids. Losses at the gene ends were 3 bases for V and 6 bases for J; bases not matched to a gene: 20. Here the CDR3 DNA reads TGTGCCAGCAGCGCCCAAATCGAACCCTTCGGACTAGCGGGCAGCGAGCAGTACTTC. As protein: CASSAQIEPFGLAGSEQYF.

The rearrangement joins TRBV6-5 to TRBJ1-4, with TRBD1 identical over 7 bases. The CDR3 length is 15 residues. CDR1 is MNHEY and CDR2 is SVGAGI in the germline V gene. The J segment lost 5 bases and the V segment lost 6 bases, leaving 9 bases of the junction unmatched. CDR3 in amino acids: CASRGRDSTNEKLFF. The DNA for the CDR3 is TGTGCCAGCAGAGGCAGGGACAGTACGAATGAAAAACTGTTTTTT.

The table lists this clone with a count of one. The chain carries TRBV5-1 and TRBJ2-3; no definite D call. The V gene lost 5 bases and the J gene lost 0 bases, with 7 bases spanning the gap. Germline assignment: CDR1 SGHRS and CDR2 YFSETQ. This CDR3 is built from 13 residues. The CDR3 is CASRSDSTDTQYF. The CDR3 region has the DNA TGCGCCAGCAGATCGGACAGCACAGATACGCAGTATTTT.

The chain uses TRBV6-1 and TRBJ1-2; tentative D call: TRBD1 (5 bases). The ends were cut back, 7 bases at V and 8 bases at J, with 20 bases in the middle. The germline gives CDR1 MNHNS, CDR2 SASEGT. This CDR3 has 14 residues. This CDR3 is CASNIPGGFLGYTF. CDR3 nucleotide sequence: TGTGCCAGCAATATACCCGGGGGGTTTTTGGGCTACACCTTC.

The J gene is TRBJ2-7, the V gene TRBV27; 12 bases match TRBD2. Trimming cost V 3 bases and J 3 bases; bases outside gene matches: 3. The CDR3 runs 15 residues. CDR1 is MNHEY and CDR2 is SMNVEV in the germline V gene (reference sequence). This CDR3 reads CASSLTSGSVYEQYF. The CDR3, as DNA: TGTGCCAGCAGTTTGACTAGCGGGAGTGTCTACGAGCAGTACTTC.

The chain recombines TRBV19 with TRBJ1-5; D unclear. This CDR3 comprises 15 residues. V dropped 5 bases and J dropped 0 bases, with 11 bases sitting between them. CDR1 and CDR2 from the germline V gene are LNHDA and SQIVND (reference sequence). CDR3 protein: CASSVGVRSNQPQHF. The CDR3, as DNA: TGTGCCAGTAGTGTCGGAGTCCGTAGCAATCAGCCCCAGCATTTT.

The V gene is TRBV5-4, the J gene TRBJ1-1; possible D gene TRBD1, 6 bases. CDR3 length: 15 amino acids. Germline CDR1 and CDR2: SGHNT and YYREEE (reference sequence). V lost 0 bases and J 2 bases, leaving 11 bases between the germline ends. The CDR3 region is CASSLAPGANTEAFF. In DNA, the CDR3 is TGTGCCAGCAGCTTGGCCCCGGGGGCAAACACTGAAGCTTTCTTT. Together with reference TRBV5-4 and TRBJ1-1, the CDR3 gives the full variable domain: ETGVTQSPTHLIKTRGQQVTLRCSSQSGHNTVSWYQQALGQGPQFIFQYYREEENGRGNFPPRFSGLQFPNYSSELNVNALELDDSALYLCASSLAPGANTEAFFGQGTRLTVV.

This chain joins TRBV19 and TRBJ1-1; weak D call: TRBD1 (6 bases). Germline loops: CDR1 LNHDA, CDR2 SQIVND (reference sequence). The CDR3 has 15 amino acids. The V end lost 4 bases, the J end lost 0 bases, and 12 bases lay between the germline ends. In nucleotides, the CDR3 is TGTGCCAGTAGTACATACGGACAGATGAACACTGAAGCTTTCTTT. Its protein is CASSTYGQMNTEAFF.